Listed here are 14 T cell receptor beta chains from one sample, sequenced in a study of response to subunit inactivated influenza vaccine. TCRdb processed the RT-PCR reads anew with MiXCR; each CDR3 protein has one entry. The sample lists a few hundred thousand distinct CDR3 sequences, over 20% seen once, with around a tenth in the top ten. This sample comprised PBMCs from blood, obtained 21 months after vaccination. All receptors come from a man aged 50 to 69 who received an inactivated influenza vaccine.

This clonotype came up a few times. The rearrangement joins TRBV28 to TRBJ2-2; 9 bases are shared with TRBD1. The ends lost 4 bases at V and 5 bases at J; junction bases unmatched: 8. Germline V gene lookup returns CDR1 MDHEN and CDR2 SYDVKM. The CDR3 loop spans 16 amino acids. CDR3 nucleotide sequence: TGTGCCAGCAGTTCACCTCGGACAGGGGTAACCGGGGAGCTGTTTTTT. It yields the protein CASSSPRTGVTGELFF.

This clonotype was recorded a few times. V gene TRBV6-5 combines with J gene TRBJ2-3; maybe TRBD2 (5 bases). The length of the CDR3 is 14 residues. Germline loops: CDR1 MNHEY, CDR2 SVGAGI. The ends were cut back, 1 base at V and 8 bases at J, with 13 bases in the middle. The CDR3 is CASSYYPSSRTQYF. The CDR3 DNA reads as TGTGCCAGCAGTTACTACCCTAGCTCCCGTACGCAGTATTTT.

J is TRBJ1-6 and V is TRBV2; no clear D. V gave up 4 bases and J gave up 9 bases, with 16 bases separating them. The germline V gene has CDR1 SNHLY and CDR2 FYNNEI. This CDR3 is 15 amino acids long. The CDR3 region has the DNA TGTGCCAGCAGTGTCGGCGTAGTTCTAGGTTCACCCCTCCACTTT. It codes for CASSVGVVLGSPLHF. Using reference TRBV2 and TRBJ1-6 for the parts outside the CDR3, the full variable domain is EPEVTQTPSHQVTQMGQEVILRCVPISNHLYFYWYRQILGQKVEFLVSFYNNEISEKSEIFDDQFSVERPDGSNFTLKIRSTKLEDSAMYFCASSVGVVLGSPLHFGNGTRLTVT.

The genes are TRBV6-2 or TRBV6-3 and TRBJ2-3; the D is unclear. This CDR3 has 14 amino acids. V was clipped by 6 bases and J by 0 bases, with 10 bases between them. The germline CDR1 and CDR2 sequences are MNHEY and SVGEGT. The DNA of the CDR3 is TGTGCCAGCAGGTTTACCTTGAGCACAGATACGCAGTATTTT. It encodes CASRFTLSTDTQYF.

V and J are TRBV5-1 and TRBJ1-1; D remains ambiguous. The germline V gene encodes CDR1 SGHRS and CDR2 YFSETQ. Between the trimmed V and J ends, which lost 6 bases and 1 base, there was a span of 19 bases. CDR3 size: 16 residues. The CDR3, as DNA: TGCGCCAGCATGGCAGGAGTGAAGGTCGGGAACACTGAAGCTTTCTTT. Amino acid sequence: CASMAGVKVGNTEAFF.

V and J are TRBV20-1 and TRBJ1-2; D perhaps matches TRBD1 (6 bases). The V gene's germline CDR1 is DFQATT and CDR2 SNEGSKA (reference sequence). V shed 1 base and J shed 4 bases, with 16 bases lying between them. The CDR3 covers 15 residues. DNA of the CDR3: TGCAGTGCTAGAGGGGCGGCAGGGGATCTCTATGGCTACACCTTC. Translation gives CSARGAAGDLYGYTF.

This clonotype was found a few times. The gene calls are TRBV5-6 and TRBJ2-1, with TRBD2 matching 11 bases. The trim removed 4 bases at V and 2 bases at J, leaving 11 bases unmatched. CDR3 length: 18 residues. The germline CDR1 and CDR2 sequences are SGHDT and YYEEEE. CDR3 DNA: TGTGCCAGCAGCCCACCCCTAGCGGGAGGCCTCCCCTACAATGAGCAGTTCTTC. Translation gives CASSPPLAGGLPYNEQFF.

In nucleotides, the CDR3 is TGTGCCAGCAGCTGGGCAGAGGGCTACGAGCAGTACTTC. Translated, it gives CASSWAEGYEQYF. The J gene is TRBJ2-7, the V gene TRBV12-3 or TRBV12-4, with D maybe TRBD2 (5 bases). The CDR3 covers 13 residues. With 6 bases removed from V and 3 bases from J, the gap between germline ends came to 12 bases.

This chain uses TRBV7-2 with TRBJ2-1, with 11 bases fitting TRBD2. The J segment lost 3 bases and the V segment lost 6 bases, leaving 7 bases of the junction unmatched. Germline lookup yields CDR1 SGHTA and CDR2 FQGNSA. This CDR3 comprises 16 residues. The CDR3 region has the DNA TGTGCCAGCAGTTTGCCGGGACTAGCGGTCTACAATGAGCAGTTCTTC. Protein: CASSLPGLAVYNEQFF.

This clonotype was observed a handful of times. The chain carries TRBV20-1 and TRBJ1-6; tentative D call: TRBD1 (5 bases). The germline V and J ends were trimmed by 6 bases and 6 bases, with 12 bases remaining between them. The CDR3 spans 13 residues. Germline assignment: CDR1 DFQATT and CDR2 SNEGSKA (reference sequence). The CDR3 protein is CSATSTANSPLHF. The CDR3 DNA follows: TGCAGTGCCACCTCGACAGCTAATTCACCCCTCCACTTT.

This clonotype has just a few counts. This chain links TRBV6-2 or TRBV6-3 with TRBJ2-6; 9 bases line up with TRBD1. The CDR3 is 15 amino acids. Germline CDR1 MNHEY, CDR2 SVGEGT. J lost 4 bases, V lost 9 bases, and 7 bases had no gene match. CDR3 nucleotide sequence: TGTGCCAGTACACAGGGGGCGAGGGGGGCCAACGTCCTGACTTTC. This translates into CASTQGARGANVLTF.

V is TRBV6-1 and J is TRBJ1-5; a possible D gene is TRBD1 (5 bases). Trimming pared 6 bases from V and 7 bases from J, leaving 22 bases between. This CDR3 has 16 residues. Germline CDR1 is MNHNS and CDR2 is SASEGT. The CDR3 here is CASSQGRRRVGQPQHF. CDR3 sequence (DNA): TGTGCCAGCAGCCAGGGAAGGCGTCGGGTTGGACAGCCCCAGCATTTT.

The gene calls are TRBV2 and TRBJ2-1; 7 bases fit TRBD1. The junction had 10 bases not matched to a gene; V was cut back by 5 bases and J by 9 bases. The germline V gene has CDR1 SNHLY and CDR2 FYNNEI. The CDR3 loop spans 14 amino acids. Here the CDR3 reads CASSNRGFLTEQFF. The CDR3, as DNA: TGTGCCAGCAGTAACAGGGGTTTTCTAACTGAGCAGTTCTTC.

V is TRBV4-3 and J is TRBJ1-2; 12 bases match TRBD1. With 3 bases clipped from V and 4 bases from J, the junction kept 9 bases outside the gene matches. CDR3 length: 17 residues. CDR1 is LGHNA, CDR2 YSLEER, per germline. DNA for the CDR3: TGCGCCAGCAGCCACCGGGACAGGGGGCGCTCAATCTATGGCTACACCTTC. Translating it yields CASSHRDRGRSIYGYTF.